These T cell receptor beta chains were read from a single sample in a study of cytomegalovirus exposure and HLA in healthy donors. Sequencing used immunoSEQ multiplex PCR; TCRdb keeps in-frame clones, though not all of them. The data show some 130,000 clones, with about four fifths seen just once and approximately 1% held by the top ten. Sequenced sample: PBMCs. All receptors derive from a male donor in good health and CMV-seronegative. CDR3s include the opening cysteine and the closing phenylalanine or tryptophan. The D gene is left open where the match is weak. Clone size is given for some rows only: seen once, a few or many times, or a class if the clone is expanded.

V gene	D gene	J gene	clone size	CDR3 DNA	CDR3 protein
TRBV29-1	TRBD1	TRBJ1-1	NA	TGCAGCGTTCACAGGGGGCGCTTAACTGAAGCTTTCTTT	CSVHRGRLTEAFF
TRBV10-3	NA	TRBJ1-3	NA	TGTGCCATTCGACAGGACCTCTCTGGAAACACCATATATTTT	CAIRQDLSGNTIYF
TRBV6-5	NA	TRBJ2-4	NA	TGTGCCAGCAGCCTAGGGGGGGCAGCCAAAAACATTCAGTACTTC	CASSLGGAAKNIQYF
TRBV7-9	NA	TRBJ1-2	NA	TGTTCCAGCAGTCCTGACAGACCCGGCTACACCTTC	CSSSPDRPGYTF
TRBV28	TRBD1	TRBJ1-2	few	TGTGCCAGCAGTTTTTGGGGACAGGGGGCGCGGGGTGGCTACACCTTC	CASSFWGQGARGGYTF
TRBV18	NA	TRBJ1-5	once	TGTGCCAGCTCACCAGGAGGGAAGGAGCAGCCCCAGCATTTT	CASSPGGKEQPQHF
TRBV2	NA	TRBJ1-5	NA	TGTGCCAGCTCCGCCCGGGGAGGGGTTCAGAATCAGCCCCAGCATTTT	CASSARGGVQNQPQHF
TRBV7-8	TRBD2	TRBJ2-3	NA	TGTGCCAGCAGCTTTACTAGCGGGGGCCGTGATACGCAGTATTTT	CASSFTSGGRDTQYF
TRBV30	NA	TRBJ1-1	NA	TGTGCCTGGAGTACAGGGACCCCTGAAGCTTTCTTT	CAWSTGTPEAFF
TRBV5-5	NA	TRBJ2-5	NA	TGTGCCAGCAGCTTTTTGGGCAGTCAAGAGACCCAGTACTTC	CASSFLGSQETQYF
TRBV5-1	NA	TRBJ2-1	NA	TGCGCCAGCAGCGTACAGGTGAGCTCCTACAATGAGCAGTTCTTC	CASSVQVSSYNEQFF
TRBV7-6	NA	TRBJ2-7	NA	TGTGCCAGCAGCTCGGGACATGAGCAGTACTTC	CASSSGHEQYF
TRBV19	TRBD1	TRBJ2-7	once	TGTGCCAGTAGCCAGGACAGGGAACACCCCTACGAGCAGTACTTC	CASSQDREHPYEQYF
TRBV19	TRBD1	TRBJ1-6	NA	TGTGCCAGCACAAACGACAGGGGATCTTTTGATTCACCCCTCCACTTT	CASTNDRGSFDSPLHF
TRBV30	NA	TRBJ1-3	NA	TGTGCCTGGGGAGAGGGCGGAAACACCATATATTTT	CAWGEGGNTIYF
TRBV6-1	TRBD1	TRBJ2-1	few	TGTGCCAGCAGTGAACACGAAGGGGGCGGCACCTACAATGAGCAGTTCTTC	CASSEHEGGGTYNEQFF
TRBV7-9	TRBD1	TRBJ2-4	NA	TGTGCCAGCAGCATGGGACAGACACTAGCCAAAAACATTCAGTACTTC	CASSMGQTLAKNIQYF
TRBV6-5	TRBD1	TRBJ2-7	few	TGTGCCAGCAGTTACTCGGGCAGGGGGCTTTACGAGCAGTACTTC	CASSYSGRGLYEQYF
TRBV19	NA	TRBJ1-2	once	TGTGCCAGTAGTCTCCCCGGGAGAGCCGGCTACACCTTC	CASSLPGRAGYTF
TRBV5-1	NA	TRBJ2-5	NA	TGCGCCAGCAGCTCCAACCAAGAGACCCAGTACTTC	CASSSNQETQYF
TRBV30	NA	TRBJ2-3	once	TGTGCCTGGGACTCTGGGTCAGATACGCAGTATTTT	CAWDSGSDTQYF
TRBV13	TRBD1	TRBJ2-3	NA	TGTGCCAGCAGCTTAGGGACAGGGTCGAAGTATTTT	CASSLGTGSKYF
TRBV5-1	NA	TRBJ1-1	NA	TGCGCCAGCAGCTTCGGGGGGACCTCGGGAACTGAAGCTTTCTTT	CASSFGGTSGTEAFF
TRBV5-1	NA	TRBJ2-1	NA	TGCGCCAGCAGCTTAAGGCAGGGAAGCTCCTACAATGAGCAGTTCTTC	CASSLRQGSSYNEQFF
TRBV19	TRBD1	TRBJ1-1	few	TGTGCCACCCGGGGACAGTCCGAAGCTTTCTTT	CATRGQSEAFF
TRBV5-4	TRBD1	TRBJ2-1	few	TGTGCCAGCAGCTTGGGGACAGGGGAAATTAATGAGCAGTTCTTC	CASSLGTGEINEQFF
TRBV5-6	TRBD1	TRBJ2-2	NA	TGTGCCAGCAGCCGTGGGACAGCGAACACCGGGGAGCTGTTTTTT	CASSRGTANTGELFF
TRBV5-6	NA	TRBJ2-7	NA	TGTGCCAGCAGCTCCTTGAGCTCCTACGAGCAGTACTTC	CASSSLSSYEQYF
TRBV5-1	TRBD1	TRBJ1-1	NA	TGCGCCAGCAGCTTAGGGACAGGGGGCTCCCCCCACACTGAAGCTTTCTTT	CASSLGTGGSPHTEAFF
TRBV29-1	NA	TRBJ2-3	once	TGCAGCGTTGATGAGCCGCCCTCAGATACGCAGTATTTT	CSVDEPPSDTQYF
TRBV5-1	TRBD2	TRBJ2-3	once	TGCGCCAGCAGCGAGCGGGGGGTTGAAGATACGCAGTATTTT	CASSERGVEDTQYF
TRBV5-4	TRBD2	TRBJ2-2	NA	TGTGCCAGCAGCTCCCCGGGGACGACTAGCGGGGGGCCCGGGGAGCTGTTTTTT	CASSSPGTTSGGPGELFF
TRBV19	TRBD2	TRBJ2-1	NA	TGTGCCAGTAGTATAAATAGCGGGGGGAGCTCCTACAATGAGCAGTTCTTC	CASSINSGGSSYNEQFF
TRBV10-2	NA	TRBJ2-7	NA	TGCGCCAGCAGTTTCGGCAGGGAAATCCACGAGCAGTACTTC	CASSFGREIHEQYF
TRBV12-5	NA	TRBJ1-4	NA	TGTGCTAGTGGTTTGACTGGGGAGGAACTGTTTTTT	CASGLTGEELFF
TRBV4-1	TRBD1	TRBJ1-6	NA	TGCGCCAGCAGCCAAGATCGAGGGGGGACAGGTTATAATTCACCCCTCCACTTT	CASSQDRGGTGYNSPLHF
TRBV10-3	TRBD1	TRBJ2-7	NA	TGTGCCAGTATACCGGGACAGTTCTCCTACGAGCAGTACTTC	CASIPGQFSYEQYF
TRBV7-2	NA	TRBJ2-5	NA	TGTGCCAGCAGCTTAGGGGCCACTAGCCGCTTCAAAGAGACCCAGTACTTC	CASSLGATSRFKETQYF